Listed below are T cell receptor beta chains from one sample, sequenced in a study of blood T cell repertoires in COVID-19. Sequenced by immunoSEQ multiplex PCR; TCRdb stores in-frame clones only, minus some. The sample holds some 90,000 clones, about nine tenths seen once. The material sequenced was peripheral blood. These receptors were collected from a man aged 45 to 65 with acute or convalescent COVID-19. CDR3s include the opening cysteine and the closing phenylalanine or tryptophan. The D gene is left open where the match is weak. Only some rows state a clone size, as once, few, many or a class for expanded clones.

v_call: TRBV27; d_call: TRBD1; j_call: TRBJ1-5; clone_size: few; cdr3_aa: CASSSLRQGSNQPQHF; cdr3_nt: TGTGCCAGCAGTTCTTTGAGACAGGGGAGCAATCAGCCCCAGCATTTT
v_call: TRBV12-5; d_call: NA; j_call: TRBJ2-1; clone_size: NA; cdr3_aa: CASGLPGGRDEQFF; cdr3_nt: TGTGCTAGTGGTTTACCGGGGGGCAGGGATGAGCAGTTCTTC
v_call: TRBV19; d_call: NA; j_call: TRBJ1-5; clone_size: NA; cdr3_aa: CASSIAGIELVPQHF; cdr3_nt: TGTGCCAGTAGTATTGCGGGGATCGAATTGGTGCCCCAGCATTTT
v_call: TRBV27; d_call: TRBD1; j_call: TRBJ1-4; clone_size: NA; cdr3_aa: CASRRGPGQGIEKLFF; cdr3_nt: TGTGCCAGCAGACGTGGACCGGGACAGGGAATTGAAAAACTGTTTTTT
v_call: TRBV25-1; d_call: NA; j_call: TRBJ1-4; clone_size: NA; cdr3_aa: CASSELGEATNEKLFF; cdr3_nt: TGTGCCAGCAGTGAATTAGGGGAAGCAACTAATGAAAAACTGTTTTTT
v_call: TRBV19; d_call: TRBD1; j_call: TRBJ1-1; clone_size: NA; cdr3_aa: CASGNRGRTEAFF; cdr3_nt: TGTGCCAGTGGAAACAGGGGGCGGACTGAAGCTTTCTTT
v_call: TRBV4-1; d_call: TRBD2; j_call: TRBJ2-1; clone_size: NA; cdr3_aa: CASSRRTSGDNNEQFF; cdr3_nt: TGCGCCAGCAGCCGGCGGACTAGCGGGGATAACAATGAGCAGTTCTTC
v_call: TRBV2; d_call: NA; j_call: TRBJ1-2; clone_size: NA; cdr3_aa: CASSDTPTVYGYTF; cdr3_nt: TGTGCCAGCAGTGACACCCCGACAGTCTATGGCTACACCTTC
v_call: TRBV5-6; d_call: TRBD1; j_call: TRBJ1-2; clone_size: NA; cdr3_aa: CASSLADRNYGYTF; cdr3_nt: TGTGCCAGCAGCTTGGCGGACAGGAACTATGGCTACACCTTC
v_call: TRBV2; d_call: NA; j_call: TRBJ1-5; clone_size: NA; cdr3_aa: CASSSQGSNQPQHF; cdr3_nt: TGTGCCAGCAGTTCACAGGGCAGCAATCAGCCCCAGCATTTT
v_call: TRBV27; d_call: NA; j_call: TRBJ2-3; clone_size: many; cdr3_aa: CASSLIRERTDTQYF; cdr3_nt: TGTGCCAGCAGTTTAATACGGGAGAGGACAGATACGCAGTATTTT
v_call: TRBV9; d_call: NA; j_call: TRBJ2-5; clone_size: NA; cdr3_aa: CASSLSGLQETQYF; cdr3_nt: TGTGCCAGCAGCCTCAGCGGACTCCAAGAGACCCAGTACTTC
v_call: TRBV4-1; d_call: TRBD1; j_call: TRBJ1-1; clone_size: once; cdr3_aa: CASSLTGDTEAFF; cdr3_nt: TGCGCCAGCAGCCTTACAGGGGACACTGAAGCTTTCTTT
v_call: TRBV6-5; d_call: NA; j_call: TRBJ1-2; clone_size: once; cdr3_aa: CAGRGSLDYGYTF; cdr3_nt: TGTGCCGGAAGGGGGTCGTTGGACTATGGCTACACCTTC
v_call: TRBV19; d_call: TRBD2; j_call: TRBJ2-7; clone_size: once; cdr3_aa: CASSATSGGRYEQYF; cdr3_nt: TGTGCCAGTAGTGCCACCTCGGGGGGAAGGTACGAGCAGTACTTC
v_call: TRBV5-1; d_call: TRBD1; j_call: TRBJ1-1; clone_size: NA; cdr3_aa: CASSSTGGRTEAFF; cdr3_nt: TGCGCCAGCAGTTCGACAGGGGGCAGAACTGAAGCTTTCTTT
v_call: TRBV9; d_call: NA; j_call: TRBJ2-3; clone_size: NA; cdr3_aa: CASSVGEQQDTQYF; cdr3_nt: TGTGCCAGCAGCGTAGGTGAACAGCAAGATACGCAGTATTTT
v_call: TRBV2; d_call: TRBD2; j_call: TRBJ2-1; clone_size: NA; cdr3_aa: CASSEIAGDEQFF; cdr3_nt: TGTGCCAGCAGTGAAATAGCGGGGGATGAGCAGTTCTTC
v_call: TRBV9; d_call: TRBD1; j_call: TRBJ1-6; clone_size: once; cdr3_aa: CASSVAGQGSLSPLHF; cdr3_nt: TGTGCCAGCAGCGTAGCAGGACAGGGGTCTCTTTCACCCCTCCACTTT
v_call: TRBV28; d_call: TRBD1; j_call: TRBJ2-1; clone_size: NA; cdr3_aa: CASSVTGAGSNEQFF; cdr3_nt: TGTGCCAGCAGTGTGACAGGGGCGGGTAGCAATGAGCAGTTCTTC
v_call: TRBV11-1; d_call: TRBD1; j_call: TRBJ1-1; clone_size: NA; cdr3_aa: CASSTGTGYTEAFF; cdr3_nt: TGTGCCAGCAGCACCGGGACAGGGTACACTGAAGCTTTCTTT
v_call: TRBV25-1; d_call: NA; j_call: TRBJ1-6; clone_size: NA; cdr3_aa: CASSAPGGNSPLHF; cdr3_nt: TGTGCCAGCAGTGCCCCCGGCGGAAATTCACCCCTCCACTTT
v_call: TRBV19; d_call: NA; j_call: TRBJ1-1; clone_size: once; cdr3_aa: CASSISGLNTEAFF; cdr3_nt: TGTGCCAGTAGTATTTCAGGGCTGAACACTGAAGCTTTCTTT
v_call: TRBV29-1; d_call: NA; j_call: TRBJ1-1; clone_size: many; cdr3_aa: CSVEEGPKAEAFF; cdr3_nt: TGCAGCGTTGAAGAGGGGCCTAAAGCTGAAGCTTTCTTT
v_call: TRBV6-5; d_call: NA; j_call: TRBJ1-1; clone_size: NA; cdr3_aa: CASSPTGRTEAFF; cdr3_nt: TGTGCCAGCAGTCCGACAGGAAGGACTGAAGCTTTCTTT
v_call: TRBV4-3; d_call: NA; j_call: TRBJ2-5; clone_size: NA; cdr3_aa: CASSQDYGGETQYF; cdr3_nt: TGCGCCAGCAGCCAAGATTACGGGGGAGAGACCCAGTACTTC
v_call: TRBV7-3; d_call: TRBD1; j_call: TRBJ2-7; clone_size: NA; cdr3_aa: CASSLTGPRQGTYEQYF; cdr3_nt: TGTGCCAGCAGCTTAACTGGCCCTAGACAGGGGACCTACGAGCAGTACTTC
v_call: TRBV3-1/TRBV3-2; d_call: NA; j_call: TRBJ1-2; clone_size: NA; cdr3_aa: CASSQDTNYRGYTF; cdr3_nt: TGTGCCAGCAGCCAAGATACTAATTACAGGGGCTACACCTTC
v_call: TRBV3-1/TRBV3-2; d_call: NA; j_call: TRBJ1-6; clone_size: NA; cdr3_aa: CASSQRDTSSPLHF; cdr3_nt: TGTGCCAGCAGCCAACGGGACACCTCTTCACCCCTCCACTTT
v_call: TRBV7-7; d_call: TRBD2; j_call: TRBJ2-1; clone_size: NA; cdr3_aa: CASSLAPGLAGGNEQFF; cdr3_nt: TGTGCCAGCAGCTTAGCCCCAGGACTAGCGGGGGGAAATGAGCAGTTCTTC
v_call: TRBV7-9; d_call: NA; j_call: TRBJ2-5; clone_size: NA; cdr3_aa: CASRQFPDNLNGGTQYF; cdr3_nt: TGTGCCAGCAGGCAATTCCCCGACAACCTCAACGGGGGGACCCAGTACTTC
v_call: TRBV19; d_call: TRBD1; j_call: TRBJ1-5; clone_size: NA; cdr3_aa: CASRGLGQGGNQPQHF; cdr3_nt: TGTGCCAGTAGGGGGCTCGGACAGGGCGGCAATCAGCCCCAGCATTTT
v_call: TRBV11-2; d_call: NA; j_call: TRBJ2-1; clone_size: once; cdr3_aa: CASRQNEIGASYNEQFF; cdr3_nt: TGTGCCAGCAGGCAAAACGAAATAGGGGCTTCCTACAATGAGCAGTTCTTC
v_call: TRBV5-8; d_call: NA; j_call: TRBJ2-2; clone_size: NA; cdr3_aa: CASSFDGTNTGELFF; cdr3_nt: TGTGCCAGCAGCTTTGATGGGACAAATACCGGGGAGCTGTTTTTT
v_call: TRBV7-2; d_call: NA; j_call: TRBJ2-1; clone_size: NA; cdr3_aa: CASSPFAGGVGEQFF; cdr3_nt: TGTGCCAGCAGTCCCTTCGCGGGTGGGGTTGGTGAGCAGTTCTTC
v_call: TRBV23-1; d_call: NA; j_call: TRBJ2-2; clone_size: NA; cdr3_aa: CASSRRGDWPKPPF; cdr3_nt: TGCGCCAGCAGTCGGAGGGGCGACTGGCCCAAACCGCCCTTT
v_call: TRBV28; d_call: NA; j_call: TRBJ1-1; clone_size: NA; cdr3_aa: CASSFQESTEAFF; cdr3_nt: TGTGCCAGCAGTTTTCAGGAAAGCACTGAAGCTTTCTTT
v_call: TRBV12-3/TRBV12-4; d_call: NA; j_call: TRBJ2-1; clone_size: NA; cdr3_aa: CASSSGFNEQFF; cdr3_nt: TGTGCCAGCAGTTCAGGGTTCAATGAGCAGTTCTTC
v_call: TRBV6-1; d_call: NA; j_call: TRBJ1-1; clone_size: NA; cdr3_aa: CASREGSGTEAFF; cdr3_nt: TGTGCCAGCAGAGAAGGCAGTGGCACTGAAGCTTTCTTT
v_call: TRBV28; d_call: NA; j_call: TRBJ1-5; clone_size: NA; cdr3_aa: CASSLEFLGLGNQPQHF; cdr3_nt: TGTGCCAGCAGTTTAGAGTTCTTGGGGCTCGGGAATCAGCCCCAGCATTTT
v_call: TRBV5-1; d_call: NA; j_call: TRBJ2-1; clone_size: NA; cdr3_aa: CASSLVGGVRGRGNEQFF; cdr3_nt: TGCGCCAGCAGCTTGGTCGGTGGGGTCAGAGGGCGCGGAAATGAGCAGTTCTTC
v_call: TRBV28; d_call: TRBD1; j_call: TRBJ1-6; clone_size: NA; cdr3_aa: CASAGTGNSPLHF; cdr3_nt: TGTGCCAGTGCCGGGACAGGGAATTCACCCCTCCACTTT
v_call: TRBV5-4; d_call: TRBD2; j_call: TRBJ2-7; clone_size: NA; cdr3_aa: CASSLGLAVAGEQYF; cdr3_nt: TGTGCCAGCAGCTTGGGACTAGCGGTCGCGGGGGAGCAGTACTTC
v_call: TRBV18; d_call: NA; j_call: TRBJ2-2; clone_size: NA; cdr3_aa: CASSPASGTGELFF; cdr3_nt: TGTGCCAGCTCACCAGCCTCGGGCACCGGGGAGCTGTTTTTT
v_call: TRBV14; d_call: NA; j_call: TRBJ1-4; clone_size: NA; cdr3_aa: CASSQIPAGASNEKLFF; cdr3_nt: TGTGCCAGCAGCCAAATACCAGCAGGGGCCTCTAATGAAAAACTGTTTTTT
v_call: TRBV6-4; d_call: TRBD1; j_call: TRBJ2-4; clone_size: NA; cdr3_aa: CASSDSPGGGIQYF; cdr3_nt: TGTGCCAGCAGTGACTCCCCAGGGGGCGGCATTCAGTACTTC
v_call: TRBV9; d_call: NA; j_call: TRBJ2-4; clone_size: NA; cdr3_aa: CASSVGVLAKNIQYF; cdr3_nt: TGTGCCAGCAGCGTAGGAGTACTAGCCAAAAACATTCAGTACTTC
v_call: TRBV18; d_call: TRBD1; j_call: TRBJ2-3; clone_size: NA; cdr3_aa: CASSPRVTGAGGGDTQYF; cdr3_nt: TGTGCCAGCTCACCAAGGGTGACAGGGGCTGGAGGTGGAGATACGCAGTATTTT
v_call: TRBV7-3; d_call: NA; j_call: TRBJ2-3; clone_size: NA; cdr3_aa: CASSPGQGGMDTQYF; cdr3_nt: TGTGCCAGCAGCCCCGGGCAGGGGGGTATGGATACGCAGTATTTT
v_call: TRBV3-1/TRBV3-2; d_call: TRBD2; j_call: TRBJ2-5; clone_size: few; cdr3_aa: CASSPRTSGGEETQYF; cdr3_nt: TGTGCCAGCAGCCCTAGGACTAGCGGGGGGGAAGAGACCCAGTACTTC
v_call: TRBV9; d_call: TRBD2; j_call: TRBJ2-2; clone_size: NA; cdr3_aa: CASSLAGAGTGELFF; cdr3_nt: TGTGCCAGCAGCTTAGCGGGAGCGGGCACCGGGGAGCTGTTTTTT
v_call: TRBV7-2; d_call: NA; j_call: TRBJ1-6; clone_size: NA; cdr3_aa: CASSLSTQGNSPLHF; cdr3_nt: TGTGCCAGCAGCTTATCAACTCAGGGGAATTCACCCCTCCACTTT
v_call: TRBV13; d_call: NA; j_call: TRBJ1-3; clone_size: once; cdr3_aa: CASSLGFRAGNTIYF; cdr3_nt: TGTGCCAGCAGCTTGGGATTCAGGGCTGGAAACACCATATATTTT
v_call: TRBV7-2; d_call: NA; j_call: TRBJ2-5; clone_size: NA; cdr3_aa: CASSLGSETQYF; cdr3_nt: TGTGCCAGCAGCTTAGGTTCGGAGACCCAGTACTTC
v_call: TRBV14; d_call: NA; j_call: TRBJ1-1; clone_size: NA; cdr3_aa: CASSQVERPNTEAFF; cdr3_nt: TGTGCCAGCAGCCAAGTGGAGAGACCTAACACTGAAGCTTTCTTT